This TCR beta chain is from a study of regulatory T cells in long-lasting Graves disease. As for the study in general: Over 5 years on antithyroid drugs plus positive TSH receptor antibodies marked Graves' disease as persistent. Study-wide results and limits: The researchers studied only peripheral blood, not thyroid tissue.

Germline V gives CDR1 MNHEY, CDR2 SMNVEV (reference sequence). Trimming cost V 4 bases and J 0 bases; bases outside gene matches: 8. The CDR3 runs 17 residues. Arm-PCR with iRepertoire HTBI primers amplified the CDR3 regions for these TCR beta libraries. From the multiplex PCR reads, TCRdb called clonotypes with MiXCR, one entry per CDR3 protein. The table lists hundreds of thousands of distinct CDR3 sequences, 20% of them singletons. This clonotype was detected only a few times. Antigen unknown. Time point noted: persistent/refractory GD, antithyroid drugs over 5 years with positive TRAb. PBMC-derived RNA was used for the TCR library.

This specimen consisted of peripheral blood mononuclear cells (PBMCs), obtained when the disease was refractory, from a patient treated with antithyroid drugs. The chain couples TRBV27 to TRBJ1-5; 8 bases are shared with TRBD1. The source is a female donor with Graves disease. The CDR3 here is CASSSLFGQGSNQPQHF. CDR3 bases: TGTGCCAGCAGTTCCCTTTTCGGACAGGGTAGCAATCAGCCCCAGCATTTT.